Shown below are 3 T cell receptor beta chains from a single sample sequenced in a study of blood T cell repertoires in COVID-19. Profiling relied on immunoSEQ multiplex PCR, and the TCRdb table lists in-frame clones only, not all of them. The sample holds 150,000 to 200,000 clones, approximately 84% seen once. The sequenced sample consisted of peripheral blood. Receptors originate from a human donor with acute or convalescent COVID-19. The donor label of this sample is uncertain.

J is TRBJ2-3 and V is TRBV9, with 9 bases matching TRBD1. The germline gives CDR1 SGDLS, CDR2 YYNGEE. V was pared by 4 bases and J by 6 bases, with 6 bases of the junction left unmatched. CDR3 length equals 14 residues. The CDR3 region has the DNA TGTGCCAGCAGCCCACAGGGGGCCGGTGATACGCAGTATTTT. Its protein product is CASSPQGAGDTQYF. The whole variable domain, remainder taken from reference TRBV9 and TRBJ2-3, is DSGVTQTPKHLITATGQRVTLRCSPRSGDLSVYWYQQSLDQGLQFLIQYYNGEERAKGNILERFSAQQFPDLHSELNLSSLELGDSALYFCASSPQGAGDTQYFGPGTRLTVL.

The CDR3 sequence: CASSRSSGTAQETQYF. The CDR3 DNA sequence: TGCGCCAGCAGCCGTTCTAGCGGGACGGCCCAAGAGACCCAGTACTTC. The chain has TRBV4-1 and TRBJ2-5, with 9 bases fitting TRBD2. J was trimmed by 1 base and V by 4 bases; bases with no gene match: 7. The CDR3 length is 16 residues. CDR1 is MGHRA and CDR2 is YSYEKL in the germline V gene.

This sequence joins TRBV12-3 or TRBV12-4 and TRBJ2-7, with a tentative D call TRBD1 (5 bases). V dropped 5 bases and J dropped 3 bases, with 8 bases sitting between them. The CDR3 runs 12 residues. CDR3 loop: CASSRGLYEQYF. CDR3 nucleotide sequence: TGTGCCAGCAGTAGGGGCCTCTACGAGCAGTACTTC.